The source of this T cell receptor beta chain is a study of control samples from healthy donors and cancer patients. Method: immunoSEQ multiplex PCR; TCRdb's copy keeps in-frame clones and lacks some. The sample consists of roughly 80,000 clones, roughly 90% of them appearing once. CDR3 size: 14 residues. Germline V CDR1 and CDR2: LNHNV, YYDKDF (reference sequence). V was clipped by 0 bases and J by 6 bases, with 6 bases between them. V usage is TRBV15 and J usage is TRBJ1-6, with D possibly TRBD1 on 6 matching bases. Sequenced input: blood. This receptor was taken from a man between 50 and 59 years old in good health. The CDR3 loop reads CATSREGANSPLHF. CDR3 nucleotides: TGTGCCACCAGCAGAGAGGGGGCTAATTCACCCCTCCACTTT.